This T cell receptor (beta chain) was documented in a study of T cell responses to AZD1222 COVID-19 vaccine. Data came from immunoSEQ multiplex PCR; TCRdb stores just in-frame clones and leaves some out. The sample holds about 200,000 clones, around 92% seen once. V was cut by 1 base and J by 4 bases, with 8 bases left in between. Per the germline V gene, CDR1 is LNHNV and CDR2 is YYDKDF (reference sequence). The CDR3 sequence is 14 residues long. With respect to this clone: Its matching antigen is unknown.

Broader study findings: Clonal diversity was possibly underestimated, and white British individuals and females predominated among donors.

The source of this sequence is an adult in good health. Sequenced here: peripheral blood, sampled on day 0 of AZD1222 vaccination. The genes are TRBV15 and TRBJ2-1, with D possibly TRBD2 on 6 matching bases. The CDR3 sequence: CATSRAGVYNEQFF. CDR3 bases: TGTGCCACCAGCAGAGCGGGGGTTTACAATGAGCAGTTCTTC.